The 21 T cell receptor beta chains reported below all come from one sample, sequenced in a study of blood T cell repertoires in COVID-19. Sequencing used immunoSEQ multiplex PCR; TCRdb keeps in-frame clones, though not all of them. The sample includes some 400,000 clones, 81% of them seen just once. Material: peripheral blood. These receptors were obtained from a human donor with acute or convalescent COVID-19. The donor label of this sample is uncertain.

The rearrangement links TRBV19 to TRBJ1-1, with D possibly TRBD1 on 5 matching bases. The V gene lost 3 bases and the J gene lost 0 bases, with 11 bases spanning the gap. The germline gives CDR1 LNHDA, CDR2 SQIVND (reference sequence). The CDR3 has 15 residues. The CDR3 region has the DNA TGTGCCAGTAGTATGGCTCGGGGGATGAACACTGAAGCTTTCTTT. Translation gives CASSMARGMNTEAFF.

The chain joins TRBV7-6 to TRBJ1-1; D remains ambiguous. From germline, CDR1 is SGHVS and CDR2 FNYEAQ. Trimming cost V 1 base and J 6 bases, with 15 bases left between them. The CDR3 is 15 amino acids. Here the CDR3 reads CASSLEPISGAEAFF. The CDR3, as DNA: TGTGCCAGCAGCTTAGAACCTATATCGGGAGCTGAAGCTTTCTTT.

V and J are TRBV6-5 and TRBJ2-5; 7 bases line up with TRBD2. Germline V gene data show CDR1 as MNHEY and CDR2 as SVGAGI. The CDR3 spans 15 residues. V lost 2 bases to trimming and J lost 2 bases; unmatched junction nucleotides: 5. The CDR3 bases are TGTGCCAGCAGTTACCGGGGGGAGAAACAAGAGACCCAGTACTTC. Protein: CASSYRGEKQETQYF.

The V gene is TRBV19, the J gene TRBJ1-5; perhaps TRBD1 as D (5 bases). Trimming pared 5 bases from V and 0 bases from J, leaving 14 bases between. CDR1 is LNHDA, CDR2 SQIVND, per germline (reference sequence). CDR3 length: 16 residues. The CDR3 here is CASSLTAQGSNQPQHF. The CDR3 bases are TGTGCCAGTAGTCTTACAGCTCAGGGTAGCAATCAGCCCCAGCATTTT.

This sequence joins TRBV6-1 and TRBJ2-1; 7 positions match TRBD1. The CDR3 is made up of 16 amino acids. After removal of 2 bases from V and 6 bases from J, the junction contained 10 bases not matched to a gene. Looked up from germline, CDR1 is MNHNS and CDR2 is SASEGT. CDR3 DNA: TGTGCCAGCAGTGAATCCGGCAGGGGGTTTTCCAATGAGCAGTTCTTC. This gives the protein CASSESGRGFSNEQFF.

The CDR3 DNA is TGTGCCAGCAGCACTAAGCGGACGTACGAGCAGTACTTC. This sequence encodes CASSTKRTYEQYF. This chain joins TRBV7-8 and TRBJ2-7; weak D call: TRBD2 (5 bases). V lost 5 bases to trimming and J lost 4 bases, with 12 bases between them. This CDR3 contains 13 residues. Germline assignment: CDR1 SGHVS and CDR2 FQNEAQ.

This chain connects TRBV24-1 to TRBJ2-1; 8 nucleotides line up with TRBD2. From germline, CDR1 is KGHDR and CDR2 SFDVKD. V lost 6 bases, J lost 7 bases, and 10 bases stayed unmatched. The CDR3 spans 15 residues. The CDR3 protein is CATSFRGGRGNEQFF. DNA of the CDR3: TGTGCCACCAGTTTCCGGGGGGGCCGAGGGAATGAGCAGTTCTTC.

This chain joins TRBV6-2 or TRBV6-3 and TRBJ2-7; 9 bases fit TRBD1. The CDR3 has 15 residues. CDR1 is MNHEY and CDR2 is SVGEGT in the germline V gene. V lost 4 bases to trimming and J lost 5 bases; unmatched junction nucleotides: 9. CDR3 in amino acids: CASSSTGGSFHEQYF. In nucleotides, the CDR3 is TGTGCCAGCAGTTCGACAGGGGGTAGCTTCCACGAGCAGTACTTC.

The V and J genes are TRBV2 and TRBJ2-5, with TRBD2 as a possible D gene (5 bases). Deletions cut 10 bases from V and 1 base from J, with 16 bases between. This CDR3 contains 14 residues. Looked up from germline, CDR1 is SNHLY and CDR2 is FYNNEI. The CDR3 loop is CATRDRLLQETQYF. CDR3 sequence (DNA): TGTGCCACCCGAGACCGACTACTCCAAGAGACCCAGTACTTC.

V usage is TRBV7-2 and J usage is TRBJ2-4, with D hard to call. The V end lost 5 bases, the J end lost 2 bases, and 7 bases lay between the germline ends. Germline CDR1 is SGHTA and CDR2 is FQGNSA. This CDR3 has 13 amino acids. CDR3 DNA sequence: TGTGCCAGCAGCCTCGTGTCCAAAAACATTCAGTACTTC. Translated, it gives CASSLVSKNIQYF.

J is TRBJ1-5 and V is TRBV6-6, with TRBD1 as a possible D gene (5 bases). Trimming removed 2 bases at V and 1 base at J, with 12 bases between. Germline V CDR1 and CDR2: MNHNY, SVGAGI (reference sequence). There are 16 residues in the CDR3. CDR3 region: CASSYHIGESNQPQHF. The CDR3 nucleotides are TGTGCCAGCAGTTACCACATAGGGGAAAGCAATCAGCCCCAGCATTTT.

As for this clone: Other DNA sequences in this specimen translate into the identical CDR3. In DNA form, the CDR3 reads TGTGCCAGCTCACCCCGTCAGGGAACTAATGAAAAACTGTTTTTT. Its translation is CASSPRQGTNEKLFF. This chain uses TRBV18 with TRBJ1-4; D perhaps matches TRBD1 (5 bases). Trimming stripped 3 bases from V and 1 base from J, with 9 bases between. Germline CDR1 and CDR2: KGHSH and LQKENI. This CDR3 has 15 amino acids.

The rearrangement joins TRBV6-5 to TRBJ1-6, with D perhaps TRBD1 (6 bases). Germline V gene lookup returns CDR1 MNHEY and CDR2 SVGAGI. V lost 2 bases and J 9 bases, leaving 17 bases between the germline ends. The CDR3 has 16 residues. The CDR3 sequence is CASSYGTYRDGSPLHF. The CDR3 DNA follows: TGTGCCAGCAGTTACGGGACCTACAGGGATGGTTCACCCCTCCACTTT.

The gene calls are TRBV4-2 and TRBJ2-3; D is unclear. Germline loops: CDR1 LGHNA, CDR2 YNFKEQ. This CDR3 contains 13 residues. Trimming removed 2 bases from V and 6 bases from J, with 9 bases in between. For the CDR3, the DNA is TGTGCCAGCAGCCAAACTACATCGGATACGCAGTATTTT. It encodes CASSQTTSDTQYF.

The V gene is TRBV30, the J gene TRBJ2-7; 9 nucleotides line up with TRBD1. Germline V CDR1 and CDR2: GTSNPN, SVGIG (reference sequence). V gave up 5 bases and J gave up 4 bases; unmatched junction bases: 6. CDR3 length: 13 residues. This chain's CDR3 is CAWGDRESYEQYF. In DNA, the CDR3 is TGTGCCTGGGGGGACAGGGAGTCATACGAGCAGTACTTC.

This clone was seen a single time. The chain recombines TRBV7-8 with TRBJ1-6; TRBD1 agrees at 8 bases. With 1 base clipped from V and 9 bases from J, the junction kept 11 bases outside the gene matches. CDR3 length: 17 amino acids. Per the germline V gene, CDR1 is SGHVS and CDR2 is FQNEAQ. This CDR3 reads CASSLVSSDRVVSPLHF. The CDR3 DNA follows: TGTGCCAGCAGCTTAGTTTCCTCGGACAGGGTAGTTTCACCCCTCCACTTT.

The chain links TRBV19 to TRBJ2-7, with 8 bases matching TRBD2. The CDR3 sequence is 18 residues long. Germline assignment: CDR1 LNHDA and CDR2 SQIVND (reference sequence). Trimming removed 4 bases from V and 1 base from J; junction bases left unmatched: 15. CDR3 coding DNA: TGTGCCAGTAGTACTCGGACTAGCCCCACATCCCCTTCCTACGAGCAGTACTTC. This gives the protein CASSTRTSPTSPSYEQYF.

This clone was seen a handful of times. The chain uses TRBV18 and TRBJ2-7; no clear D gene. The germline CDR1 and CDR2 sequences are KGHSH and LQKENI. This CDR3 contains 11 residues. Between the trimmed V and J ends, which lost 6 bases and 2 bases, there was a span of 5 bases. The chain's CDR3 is CASSSAYEQYF. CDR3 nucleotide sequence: TGTGCCAGCTCGTCAGCCTACGAGCAGTACTTC.

In DNA form, the CDR3 reads TGTGCCAGCGGCAGCGACGGCACGAACTATGGCTACACCTTC. This gives the protein CASGSDGTNYGYTF. The rearrangement uses TRBV6-4 and TRBJ1-2; D is ambiguous. V was trimmed by 8 bases and J by 2 bases, leaving 15 bases between them. CDR3 length equals 14 residues. CDR1 and CDR2 from the germline V gene are MRHNA and SNTAGT.

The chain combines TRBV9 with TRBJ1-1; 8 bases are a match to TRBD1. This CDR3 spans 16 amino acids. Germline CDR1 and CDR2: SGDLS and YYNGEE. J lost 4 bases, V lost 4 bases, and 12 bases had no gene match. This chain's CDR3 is CASSLRSGQGGTEAFF. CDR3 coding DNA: TGTGCCAGCAGCTTACGCTCAGGACAGGGAGGCACTGAAGCTTTCTTT.

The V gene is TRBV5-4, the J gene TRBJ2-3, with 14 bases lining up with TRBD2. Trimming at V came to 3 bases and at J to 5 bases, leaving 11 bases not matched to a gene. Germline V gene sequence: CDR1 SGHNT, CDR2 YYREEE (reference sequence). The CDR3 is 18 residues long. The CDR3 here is CASSSGLAGVLVGDTQYF. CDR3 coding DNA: TGTGCCAGCAGCTCGGGACTAGCGGGAGTCCTCGTTGGAGATACGCAGTATTTT.